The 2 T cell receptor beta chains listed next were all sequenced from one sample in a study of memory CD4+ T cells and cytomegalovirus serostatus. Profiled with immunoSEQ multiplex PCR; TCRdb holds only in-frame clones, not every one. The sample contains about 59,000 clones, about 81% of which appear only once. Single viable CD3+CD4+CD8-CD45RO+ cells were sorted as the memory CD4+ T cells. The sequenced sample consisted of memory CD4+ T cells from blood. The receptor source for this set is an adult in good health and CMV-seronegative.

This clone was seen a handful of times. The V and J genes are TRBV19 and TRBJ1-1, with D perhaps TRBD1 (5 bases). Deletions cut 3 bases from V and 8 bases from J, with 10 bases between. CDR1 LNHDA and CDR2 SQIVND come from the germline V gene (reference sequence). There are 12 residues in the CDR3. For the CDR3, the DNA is TGTGCCAGTAGTATTCCGACAGCGGAAGCTTTCTTT. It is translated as CASSIPTAEAFF.

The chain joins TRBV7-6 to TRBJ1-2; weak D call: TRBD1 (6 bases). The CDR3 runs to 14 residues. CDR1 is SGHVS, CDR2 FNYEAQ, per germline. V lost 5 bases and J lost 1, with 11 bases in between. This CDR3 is CASSQQGGNYGYTF. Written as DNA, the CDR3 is TGTGCCAGCAGCCAACAGGGTGGTAACTATGGCTACACCTTC. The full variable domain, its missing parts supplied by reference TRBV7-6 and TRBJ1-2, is GAGVSQSPRYKVTKRGQDVALRCDPISGHVSLYWYRQALGQGPEFLTYFNYEAQQDKSGLPNDRFSAERPEGSISTLTIQRTEQRDSAMYRCASSQQGGNYGYTFGSGTRLTVV.